This T cell receptor (beta chain) came from a study of blood T cell repertoires in COVID-19 (TCRdb year 2020). Background on the whole study: The collaborator samples originated in the United States, Italy and Spain and spanned the acute and convalescent phases of COVID-19. The material from the prospective study consisted of cDNA or gDNA derived from T cells, B-cell-depleted T cells, or PBMCs. Subjects who had been exposed to COVID-19, were actively infected with it, or had recovered from it provided the deeply sampled blood TCRbeta repertoires that made up the dataset. The repertoires were released in a freely available public database meant as a resource for research on the immune response to SARS-CoV-2. Samples were obtained from the ongoing ImmuneRACE study (first 160 participants) and from 1,000 to 1,500 subjects provided by 6 global collaborators. Nearly every sample came with metadata listing a de-identified subject ID, COVID-19 status, age in years and sex. HLA class I and class II types, where available, came from metadata supplied by the sample provider rather than from assay-based typing.

As regards this clone: It has no known antigen specificity. The input lacks base qualities; no much larger clone sits a single base away.

Collaborating institutions collected whole blood in K2EDTA tubes following their own protocols. Collaborator samples were shipped for TCRbeta analysis as frozen whole blood, isolated PBMCs, or DNA extracted from either sample type. The immunoSEQ Assay, a bias-controlled multiplex PCR, was used to amplify TCRbeta CDR3 regions from genomic DNA. In the paper's pipeline: Within the assay, amplification of reference gene primers was used to estimate how many nucleated cells each sample contained. Sequence reads were collapsed and filtered to measure the absolute abundance of every unique TCRbeta CDR3 rearrangement. For each sample, productive Simpson clonality was calculated as the square root of Simpson's diversity index across productive rearrangements. The table was pulled from immuneACCESS by TCRdb, which kept in-frame rearrangements only. Such tables lose some clones; where checked, under half of the loss comes from unresolved V genes, and the rest has no known cause. That table gives V, J and clone size, and the DNA gave D and trimming. The sample profile shows 86,000 or so clones; approximately 82% of them were found once. 1.2% of the sample comes from the top ten.

Points the paper makes about the study in general: The quantity of clinical and demographic metadata differed by source and by participant and was supplied without curation.

The germline V gene gives CDR1 as SGHRS and CDR2 as YFSETQ. Reading from cysteine to phenylalanine, the CDR3 counts 15 amino acids. Kept here is only the CDR3 DNA, which spans 45 bases and is read in frame from base 1. Trimming at the junction amounts to 4 bases on V and 6 bases on J, and the germline ends lie 19 bases apart. Sequences were obtained from peripheral blood. This sequence uses TRBV5-1 and TRBJ1-1; 6 matching bases give a weak D call of TRBD1. The clonotype comes from a woman aged 80 or over with acute or convalescent COVID-19. CDR3 protein: CASSQGGGLRSEAFF. The DNA is as follows: TGCGCCAGCAGCCAGGGCGGGGGGCTGAGGTCTGAAGCTTTCTTT. Where the CDR3 stops, the reference TRBV5-1 and TRBJ1-1 genes take over; the full variable domain is KAGVTQTPRYLIKTRGQQVTLSCSPISGHRSVSWYQQTPGQGLQFLFEYFSETQRNKGNFPGRFSGRQFSNSRSEMNVSTLELGDSALYLCASSQGGGLRSEAFFGQGTRLTVV.